The clone carrying this TCR beta chain appeared a few times. No antigen is known for it. TCRdb reanalysed the reads using MiXCR and keeps one entry per CDR3 protein. The sample includes under 850,000 distinct CDR3 sequences, less than 40% of them seen just once. The record originates from a study of T cell repertoires in cytomegalovirus infection. Study information: Matching HLA type, along with CMV infection, was indicated by public TCR beta signatures.

Study-wide findings and caveats: There were HLA-C-restricted CMV-specific TCR beta clonotypes dominating the ex vivo response. Carriage of CMV together with the relevant HLA was identifiable through cumulative public TCR beta family frequency.

J lost 2 bases, V lost 4 bases, and 8 bases had no gene match. The CDR3 extends over 16 amino acids. Germline CDR1 is MDHEN and CDR2 is SYDVKM. Sample: PBMCs. The source is a human donor in good health (CMV status not recorded). Some clones in this sample may be carry-over from other donors' samples. The chain carries TRBV28 and TRBJ2-3; 8 bases are shared with TRBD2. The CDR3 loop is CASSSRTSLYTDTQYF. CDR3 nucleotide sequence: TGTGCCAGCAGTTCTCGGACTAGCCTCTACACAGATACGCAGTATTTT.